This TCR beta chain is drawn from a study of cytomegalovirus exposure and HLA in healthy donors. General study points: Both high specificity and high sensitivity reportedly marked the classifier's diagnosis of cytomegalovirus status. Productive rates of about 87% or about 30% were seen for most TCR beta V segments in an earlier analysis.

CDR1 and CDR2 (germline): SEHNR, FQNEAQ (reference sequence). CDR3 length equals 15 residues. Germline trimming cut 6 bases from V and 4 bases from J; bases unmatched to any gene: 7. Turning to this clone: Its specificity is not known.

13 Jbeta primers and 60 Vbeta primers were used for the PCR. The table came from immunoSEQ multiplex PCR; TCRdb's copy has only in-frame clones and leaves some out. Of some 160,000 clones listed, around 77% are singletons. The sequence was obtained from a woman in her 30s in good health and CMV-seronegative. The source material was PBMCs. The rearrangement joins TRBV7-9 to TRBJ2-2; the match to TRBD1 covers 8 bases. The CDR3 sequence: CASRSDRGGTGELFF. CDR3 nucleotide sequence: TGTGCCAGCAGGTCCGACAGGGGTGGCACCGGGGAGCTGTTTTTT.